Below, 25 T cell receptor beta chains from the same sample are listed, as sequenced in a study of long-term antiretroviral therapy in people with HIV. Assay version v3.0 of immunoSEQ was used, and it was run at survey level. Assay used: immunoSEQ multiplex PCR; TCRdb lists only in-frame clones, some missing. The sample lists roughly 20,000 clones, 82% occurring once. Sequencing used unsorted PBMCs, obtained at the start of antiretroviral therapy. The receptors here all came from a man aged 50 or older with HIV.

The rearrangement links TRBV21-1 to TRBJ1-2. TRBV21-1 is designated a pseudogene. The CDR3 is 14 residues long. The CDR3 is CASSKFPRFDGYTF. CDR3 DNA sequence: TGTGCCAGCAGCAAATTCCCGAGGTTTGATGGCTACACCTTC.

The chain is built from TRBV19 and TRBJ2-3; D gene ambiguous. CDR3 size: 13 residues. CDR1 and CDR2 from the germline V gene are LNHDA and SQIVND (reference sequence). The ends were cut back, 7 bases at V and 1 base at J, with 9 bases in the middle. CDR3 nucleotides: TGTGCCAGTATGTCCTGGGGCACAGATACGCAGTATTTT. Protein sequence: CASMSWGTDTQYF.

The V call is TRBV2, the J call TRBJ2-4, with D perhaps assigned TRBD1 or TRBD2 (5 bases each). Germline CDR1 SNHLY, CDR2 FYNNEI. Between the trimmed V and J ends, which lost 2 bases and 3 bases, there was a span of 11 bases. The CDR3 is 15 amino acids. The DNA of the CDR3 is TGTGCCAGCAGTGAAATGGGGACGGACAAAAACATTCAGTACTTC. It encodes CASSEMGTDKNIQYF. The entire variable domain, with the rest obtained from reference TRBV2 and TRBJ2-4, is as follows: EPEVTQTPSHQVTQMGQEVILRCVPISNHLYFYWYRQILGQKVEFLVSFYNNEISEKSEIFDDQFSVERPDGSNFTLKIRSTKLEDSAMYFCASSEMGTDKNIQYFGAGTRLSVL.

The rearrangement uses TRBV11-3 and TRBJ2-3, with 12 bases lining up with TRBD2. The length of the CDR3 is 15 residues. CDR1 and CDR2 (germline): SGHNT, YENEEA. The V and J ends lost 6 bases and 5 bases, in that order; junction bases with no gene match: 6. In DNA form, the CDR3 reads TGTGCCAGCAGTCGACTAGCGGGAGTCGTAGATACGCAGTATTTT. Translated: CASSRLAGVVDTQYF.

This clone showed up just a few times. This chain joins TRBV15 and TRBJ1-4; 7 nucleotides agree with TRBD1. Germline CDR1 is LNHNV and CDR2 is YYDKDF (reference sequence). The J segment lost 4 bases and the V segment lost 0 bases, leaving 5 bases of the junction unmatched. This CDR3 has 16 amino acids. CDR3 DNA sequence: TGTGCCACCAGCAGAGATAGGGACAGCCTTAATGAAAAACTGTTTTTT. Its translation: CATSRDRDSLNEKLFF.

The J gene is TRBJ2-1, the V gene TRBV18; 9 nucleotides line up with TRBD1. The trim removed 4 bases at V and 7 bases at J, leaving 11 bases unmatched. From germline, CDR1 is KGHSH and CDR2 LQKENI. This CDR3 is built from 16 residues. For the CDR3, the DNA is TGTGCCAGCTCACGCGTTGGGACAGGGCGGGGGAATGAGCAGTTCTTC. Residues: CASSRVGTGRGNEQFF.

The chain is built from TRBV5-1 and TRBJ1-1; D possibly corresponds to TRBD1 (6 bases). Looked up from germline, CDR1 is SGHRS and CDR2 is YFSETQ. Trimming shortened V by 0 bases and J by 4 bases, and 13 bases separated the two germline ends. This CDR3 is 15 amino acids long. The CDR3 spells CASSLAPTGTTEAFF. The CDR3 DNA is TGCGCCAGCAGCTTGGCCCCAACAGGGACCACTGAAGCTTTCTTT.

J is TRBJ1-5 and V is TRBV28, with 9 nucleotides matching TRBD1. Germline V gives CDR1 MDHEN, CDR2 SYDVKM. V lost 4 bases to trimming and J lost 6 bases; unmatched junction nucleotides: 4. This CDR3 has 14 residues. Here the CDR3 reads CASSWDRAGQPQHF. The CDR3 DNA reads as TGTGCCAGCAGTTGGGACAGGGCGGGTCAGCCCCAGCATTTT.

The rearrangement links TRBV30 to TRBJ2-1, with unresolved D. The CDR3 spans 12 residues. Germline V gene lookup returns CDR1 GTSNPN and CDR2 SVGIG (reference sequence). Between the trimmed V and J ends, which lost 0 bases and 11 bases, there was a span of 11 bases. The CDR3 DNA sequence: TGTGCCTGGAGTGTACAACTCTTTAAGCAGTTCTTC. Its translation: CAWSVQLFKQFF.

The chain has TRBV7-2 and TRBJ2-7; perhaps TRBD1 as D (6 bases). There are 15 residues in the CDR3. V was shortened by 1 base and J by 6 bases, with 16 bases between the two germline ends. Germline CDR1 reads SGHTA; CDR2 reads FQGNSA. The CDR3 DNA reads as TGTGCCAGCAGCTTAGAGGGGACAACTCATCCCGAGCAGTACTTC. Translation: CASSLEGTTHPEQYF.

The rearrangement links TRBV28 to TRBJ1-1; no definite D call. Germline-derived CDR1 and CDR2 are MDHEN and SYDVKM. V shed 2 bases and J shed 10 bases, with 11 bases lying between them. CDR3 size: 12 residues. The CDR3 spells CASSLSRDVAFF. The CDR3 DNA is TGTGCCAGCAGTTTAAGCCGGGATGTAGCTTTCTTT.

This chain links TRBV7-9 with TRBJ2-7, with D perhaps TRBD2 (6 bases). Looked up from germline, CDR1 is SEHNR and CDR2 is FQNEAQ (reference sequence). This CDR3 has 13 residues. V shed 4 bases and J shed 0 bases, with 7 bases lying between them. The CDR3 bases are TGTGCCAGCAGCTGGCGGGACTCCTACGAGCAGTACTTC. This codes for CASSWRDSYEQYF.

This chain uses TRBV13 with TRBJ2-7; D perhaps matches TRBD1 (6 bases). Germline CDR1 reads PRHDT; CDR2 reads FYEKMQ (reference sequence). V lost 4 bases and J lost 3, with 16 bases in between. This CDR3 is built from 15 residues. The CDR3 sequence is CASSSGHQPGYEQYF. CDR3 coding DNA: TGTGCCAGCAGCTCGGGACACCAACCGGGCTACGAGCAGTACTTC.

This chain connects TRBV18 to TRBJ2-5; 7 positions agree with TRBD2. The germline CDR1 and CDR2 sequences are KGHSH and LQKENI. V lost 0 bases to trimming and J lost 2 bases; unmatched junction nucleotides: 3. The CDR3 contains 15 residues. The CDR3 spells CASSPPGGGQETQYF. The CDR3, as DNA: TGTGCCAGCTCACCACCGGGGGGGGGACAAGAGACCCAGTACTTC.

V is TRBV4-3 and J is TRBJ1-2; 9 bases agree with TRBD1. The germline V gene has CDR1 LGHNA and CDR2 YSLEER. The V segment lost 0 bases and the J segment 4 bases; nucleotides outside the gene matches: 9. This CDR3 spans 17 amino acids. The CDR3: CASSQDLGQGRVYGYTF. Written as DNA, the CDR3 is TGCGCCAGCAGCCAAGATCTCGGACAGGGGAGAGTCTATGGCTACACCTTC.

The chain is built from TRBV7-2 and TRBJ1-5; possible D gene TRBD1, 6 bases. V dropped 1 base and J dropped 2 bases, with 15 bases sitting between them. The germline CDR1 and CDR2 sequences are SGHTA and FQGNSA. CDR3 size: 17 residues. The CDR3 DNA reads TGTGCCAGCAGCTTAGGAGGGGGTCCGGGTGGCAATCAGCCCCAGCATTTT. This translates into CASSLGGGPGGNQPQHF.

The gene calls are TRBV5-4 and TRBJ2-3; tentative D call: TRBD2 (6 bases). CDR3 size: 18 residues. From germline, CDR1 is SGHNT and CDR2 YYREEE (reference sequence). V was trimmed by 1 base and J by 0 bases, leaving 18 bases between them. The CDR3 reads CASSLRTSPLFSTDTQYF. The CDR3 DNA sequence: TGTGCCAGCAGCTTGAGAACTAGCCCCCTGTTTAGCACAGATACGCAGTATTTT.

The chain uses TRBV4-1 and TRBJ2-7, with D tentatively TRBD2 (5 bases). The CDR3 has 15 residues. Germline CDR1 is MGHRA and CDR2 is YSYEKL. Trimming took 4 bases from V and 1 from J, leaving 14 bases between them. The CDR3 sequence: CASSLDGLGSYEQYF. CDR3 nucleotide sequence: TGCGCCAGCAGCCTAGACGGACTTGGTTCCTACGAGCAGTACTTC.

The chain uses TRBV30 and TRBJ2-2; D perhaps matches TRBD1 (6 bases). V lost 2 bases and J 5 bases, leaving 12 bases between the germline ends. In germline, CDR1 is GTSNPN, CDR2 SVGIG (reference sequence). This CDR3 is 14 amino acids long. DNA of the CDR3: TGTGCCTGGAGTCCAGGGGTTCTGACCGGGGAGCTGTTTTTT. This sequence encodes CAWSPGVLTGELFF.

The chain is built from TRBV15 and TRBJ2-3; TRBD1 is a possible D gene (5 bases). Trimming removed 1 base from V and 4 bases from J, with 9 bases in between. The CDR3 is made up of 14 amino acids. In germline, CDR1 is LNHNV, CDR2 YYDKDF (reference sequence). DNA of the CDR3: TGTGCCACCAGCAGAGGCAGGGTCGCAGATACGCAGTATTTT. This sequence encodes CATSRGRVADTQYF.

A few counts support this clone. In nucleotides, the CDR3 is TGTGCCAGCAGTTACACAGGCTCTGGAAACACCATATATTTT. It is translated as CASSYTGSGNTIYF. The V gene is TRBV6-6, the J gene TRBJ1-3; D is possibly TRBD1 (5 bases). Germline assignment: CDR1 MNHNY and CDR2 SVGAGI (reference sequence). CDR3 length: 14 amino acids. V lost 2 bases and J 0 bases, leaving 5 bases between the germline ends.

The rearrangement links TRBV25-1 to TRBJ2-7, with 7 bases matching TRBD1. This CDR3 is 14 amino acids long. Germline lookup yields CDR1 MGHDK and CDR2 SYGVNS. With 4 bases clipped from V and 0 bases from J, the junction kept 3 bases outside the gene matches. CDR3 region: CASSGQGVSYEQYF. The CDR3 nucleotides are TGTGCCAGCAGTGGACAGGGTGTCTCCTACGAGCAGTACTTC.

This sequence joins TRBV5-1 and TRBJ2-7; D unresolved. This CDR3 is 18 amino acids long. Germline V gene lookup returns CDR1 SGHRS and CDR2 YFSETQ. V was clipped by 4 bases and J by 4 bases, with 27 bases between them. CDR3: CASSPFLVTTRITYEQYF. The CDR3 DNA reads as TGCGCCAGCAGCCCCTTCCTAGTCACCACCCGAATAACATACGAGCAGTACTTC.

This clone has just a few counts. The chain has TRBV7-8 and TRBJ1-2; a possible D gene is TRBD1 (6 bases). With 1 base removed from V and 1 base from J, the gap between germline ends came to 13 bases. The CDR3 length is 16 residues. The germline gives CDR1 SGHVS, CDR2 FQNEAQ. The CDR3 region has the DNA TGTGCCAGCAGCTTAGAACCCACAGGGCTTAACTATGGCTACACCTTC. It encodes CASSLEPTGLNYGYTF.

The chain carries TRBV7-9 and TRBJ1-2; no definite D call. V was pared by 1 base and J by 8 bases, with 14 bases between. CDR1 and CDR2 from the germline V gene are SEHNR and FQNEAQ (reference sequence). The CDR3 runs to 14 residues. The CDR3 DNA sequence: TGTGCCAGCAGCTTAGTAAACCCCGTGGAGGGCTACACCTTC. It is translated as CASSLVNPVEGYTF.